This T cell receptor (beta chain) came from a study of T cells after yellow fever vaccination. About the research overall: Any fraction with a low cell number was prepared using SMART-Seq v4 Ultra Low Input. Notes on the study in general: When the response was secondary, it was weaker but reached its peak faster, day 5 versus 15. Boosting was followed by the reappearance of most primary-vaccination clones (approximately 97% CD4, about 90% CD8).

This clonotype appeared many times. The antigen is unknown. Researchers made TCR cDNA using 5'RACE template switching, and this step added a universal primer site and UMIs. One entry per CDR3 protein, called by TCRdb with MiXCR from the 5' RACE reads. The table shows about 69,000 distinct CDR3 sequences, with 5% to 6.5% occurring only once. V was pared by 9 bases and J by 1 base, with 11 bases between. Germline assignment: CDR1 KGHDR and CDR2 SFDVKD. This CDR3 is 13 amino acids long. The gene calls are TRBV24-1 and TRBJ2-5; D ambiguous. The input for sequencing was CD4+ T cells sorted from PBMCs, taken approximately 16 days after the first yellow fever vaccination. The TCR originated in a man younger than 35 who received the YFV17D yellow fever vaccine. The CDR3 loop is CATESRTQETQYF. Written as DNA, the CDR3 is TGTGCCACCGAGTCAAGGACCCAAGAGACCCAGTACTTC.